These T cell receptor beta chains were read from a single sample in a study of cytomegalovirus exposure and HLA in healthy donors. Clones were sequenced by immunoSEQ multiplex PCR, and TCRdb holds only the in-frame ones, with some missing. The repertoire holds 150,000 to 200,000 clones, with 70% to 80% as singletons. Sequencing was performed on PBMCs. Receptor source: a man aged 25-40 years in good health and CMV-seronegative. Each CDR3 is given with its conserved first and last residue. The order of the fields is clone size, J gene, V gene, D gene, CDR3 DNA, CDR3 protein. D genes are given only for firm matches. Not every row has a clone size; where given, it reads once, few, many or a size class.

abundance: -; j_gene: TRBJ1-6; v_gene: TRBV28; d_gene: TRBD1; CDR3nt: TGTGCCAGCAGTCCTCGACAGGGTTTGGGAAATTCACCCCTCCACTTT; CDR3aa: CASSPRQGLGNSPLHF
abundance: -; j_gene: TRBJ2-1; v_gene: TRBV6-1; d_gene: TRBD1; CDR3nt: TGTGCCAGCAGTGAAGGCCCGGGACAGGGTCTGGGTGAGCAGTTCTTC; CDR3aa: CASSEGPGQGLGEQFF
abundance: -; j_gene: TRBJ1-1; v_gene: TRBV28; d_gene: -; CDR3nt: TGTGCCAGCAGTCCCCCAGGGCTCACTGAAGCTTTCTTT; CDR3aa: CASSPPGLTEAFF
abundance: few; j_gene: TRBJ1-1; v_gene: TRBV6-5; d_gene: TRBD1; CDR3nt: TGTGCCAGCAGTTACAGGCAGGGGGCGGGTGAAGCTTTCTTT; CDR3aa: CASSYRQGAGEAFF
abundance: -; j_gene: TRBJ1-5; v_gene: TRBV28; d_gene: -; CDR3nt: TGTGCCAGCAGCTCCGGACTGGGGGCGCAGCATTTT; CDR3aa: CASSSGLGAQHF
abundance: -; j_gene: TRBJ2-1; v_gene: TRBV18; d_gene: TRBD2; CDR3nt: TGTGCCAGCTCACCACTCCCTAGCGGGAGCTCCTACAATGAGCAGTTCTTC; CDR3aa: CASSPLPSGSSYNEQFF
abundance: -; j_gene: TRBJ1-2; v_gene: TRBV10-2; d_gene: TRBD1; CDR3nt: TGCGCCAGCAGACCAGTTATAAGACAGGGGGCGGGGGGCTACACCTTC; CDR3aa: CASRPVIRQGAGGYTF
abundance: -; j_gene: TRBJ2-6; v_gene: TRBV9; d_gene: -; CDR3nt: TGTGCCAGCAGCGTTTGGGGCACTGGGGCCAACGTCCTGACTTTC; CDR3aa: CASSVWGTGANVLTF
abundance: -; j_gene: TRBJ2-4; v_gene: TRBV10-3; d_gene: TRBD1; CDR3nt: TGTGCCATCAGTGAACAGGGGCGCTTGAACATTCAGTACTTC; CDR3aa: CAISEQGRLNIQYF
abundance: -; j_gene: TRBJ2-1; v_gene: TRBV2; d_gene: -; CDR3nt: TGTGCCAGCAGTGAGGAACAGGTATACTACAATGAGCAGTTCTTC; CDR3aa: CASSEEQVYYNEQFF
abundance: -; j_gene: TRBJ1-5; v_gene: TRBV27; d_gene: -; CDR3nt: TGTGCCAGCAGGTCAGGAATTATTAGCAATCAGCCCCAGCATTTT; CDR3aa: CASRSGIISNQPQHF
abundance: -; j_gene: TRBJ2-7; v_gene: TRBV11-1; d_gene: TRBD2; CDR3nt: TGTGCCAGCAGCCACCCTCTAGCGGGAGTATCCTACGAGCAGTACTTC; CDR3aa: CASSHPLAGVSYEQYF
abundance: -; j_gene: TRBJ1-3; v_gene: TRBV6-4; d_gene: TRBD1; CDR3nt: TGTGCCAGCCGGGACAGGGACTCTGGAAACACCATATATTTT; CDR3aa: CASRDRDSGNTIYF
abundance: -; j_gene: TRBJ1-6; v_gene: TRBV4-1; d_gene: TRBD1; CDR3nt: TGCGCCAGCAGGAAACAGGGGAATTCACCCCTCCACTTT; CDR3aa: CASRKQGNSPLHF
abundance: -; j_gene: TRBJ2-7; v_gene: TRBV28; d_gene: -; CDR3nt: TGTGCCAGCAGTTACCGGGGGTCGAGGGACGAGCAGTACTTC; CDR3aa: CASSYRGSRDEQYF
abundance: -; j_gene: TRBJ1-2; v_gene: TRBV30; d_gene: -; CDR3nt: TGTGCCTGGAGTGAACAGGGCGATGGCTACACCTTC; CDR3aa: CAWSEQGDGYTF
abundance: few; j_gene: TRBJ1-2; v_gene: TRBV7-9; d_gene: TRBD1; CDR3nt: TGTTCCAGCAGCCTGGGGACAGGGGGCTACACCTTC; CDR3aa: CSSSLGTGGYTF
abundance: -; j_gene: TRBJ2-7; v_gene: TRBV9; d_gene: TRBD2; CDR3nt: TGTGCCAGCAGCGGCGGGGGGGAGCAGTACTTC; CDR3aa: CASSGGGEQYF
abundance: -; j_gene: TRBJ1-5; v_gene: TRBV9; d_gene: -; CDR3nt: TGTGCCAGCAGCGTAGGTCAGGGAGGGGGTCAGCCCCAGCATTTT; CDR3aa: CASSVGQGGGQPQHF